This is a list of T cell receptor beta chains from one sample in a study of molecular identifiers for immune sequencing clone quantification. TCRdb ran MiXCR on the PCR reads and lists one entry per CDR3 protein. The sample has 68,000 or so distinct CDR3 sequences, 15% to 20% seen once. Sequences were obtained from naive CD8+ T cells from blood, with Jurkat cell RNA spiked in. The receptors stem from a human donor in good health. Some libraries in this study had Jurkat cell RNA spiked in. CDR3s include the opening cysteine and the closing phenylalanine or tryptophan.

TRBJ2-5,TRBV6-6,CASSKTQGVETQYF
TRBJ1-2,TRBV5-6,CASSPNPGEKHGYTF
TRBJ1-1,TRBV9,CASSVETVNTEAFF
TRBJ1-3,TRBV4-1,CASSQGGVYTYSGNTIYF
TRBJ2-7,TRBV20-1,CSAREAGSYEQYF
TRBJ2-5,TRBV6-6,CASSYGTSGEQETQYF
TRBJ2-1,TRBV20-1,CSAGEQALLYNEQFF
TRBJ1-2,TRBV3-1,CASSQVIRTVNYGYTF
TRBJ1-6,TRBV13,CATRTGNSPLHF
TRBJ2-5,TRBV7-9,CASSSSPVGETQYF
TRBJ2-7,TRBV27,CASSNRYIGRTAYEQYF
TRBJ1-5,TRBV3-1,CASSQGLGLSQPQHF
TRBJ2-2,TRBV30,CALEVGELFF
TRBJ1-5,TRBV2,CASSDAETGGSNQPQHF
TRBJ1-2,TRBV27,CASSLSGIYGYTF
TRBJ1-5,TRBV2,CASSEEGKPQPQHF
TRBJ2-7,TRBV7-2,CASSLDGTFSYEQYF
TRBJ1-1,TRBV10-3,CAISDFQEMNTEAFF
TRBJ1-5,TRBV5-1,CASSPAGTGKSMGNQPQRF
TRBJ1-4,TRBV20-1,CSARDGTDEKLFF
TRBJ2-7,TRBV4-3,CASSRGASGIDEQYF
TRBJ2-1,TRBV6-5,CASSYYPRGGQPAAVRNEQFF
TRBJ1-6,TRBV27,CASSFRGDNSPLHF
TRBJ2-1,TRBV7-9,CASSLGTDNEQFF
TRBJ1-4,TRBV7-4,CASSSHPYPEKLFF
TRBJ2-5,TRBV7-8,CASSLAGPKSQYF
TRBJ2-3,TRBV19,CASSIDLAGEYTDTQYF
TRBJ1-2,TRBV25-1,CASSGGGLYGYTF
TRBJ1-1,TRBV29-1,CSVWASSTEALF
TRBJ1-1,TRBV27,CASSLSTNTEAFF
TRBJ1-2,TRBV13,CASSFEDNEAPNYGYTF
TRBJ2-5,TRBV5-6,CASSPGRDFLKQETQYF
TRBJ2-3,TRBV7-9,CASSLEAGEILNTQYF
TRBJ2-5,TRBV7-6,CASGSAPRYQETQYF
TRBJ1-5,TRBV28,CASSFFYDSLRGGNQPQHF
TRBJ2-1,TRBV10-3,CAIRELAGYNEQFF
TRBJ2-1,TRBV7-7,CASSPEGSLGYDEQFF
TRBJ2-7,TRBV24-1,CATSEGRTYEQYF
TRBJ2-1,TRBV24-1,CATSDGVIPYVGEQFF
TRBJ1-1,TRBV7-8,CASSLRGLMNTEAFF
TRBJ2-7,TRBV12-3/TRBV12-4,CASSFEDRSYGQYF
TRBJ2-5,TRBV15,CATSRGRTVQETQYF
TRBJ2-3,TRBV27,CASRLVAGGDTQYF
TRBJ2-3,TRBV11-2,CASSSLAGKGADTQYF
TRBJ2-7,TRBV6-6,CASSRNEYYEQYF
TRBJ2-1,TRBV4-1,CASSQVGSGNEQFF
TRBJ2-3,TRBV6-1,CASSTLGRDTDTQYF
TRBJ2-2,TRBV12-3/TRBV12-4,CASSLVAGSGELFF